This passage covers 20 T cell receptor beta chains from one sample sequenced in a study of glioma-infiltrating T cells after dendritic cell vaccination. TCRdb's table, derived via immunoSEQ multiplex PCR, lists solely in-frame clones and lacks some. The sample has over 90,000 clones; 80% are singletons. Time point defined: after dendritic cell vaccination, including at tumor progression/relapse. The specimen comprised blood, sampled after dendritic cell vaccination. Source of these receptors: a human donor with glioblastoma.

This clone turned up a few times. The chain links TRBV10-3 to TRBJ2-1, with 9 nucleotides matching TRBD2. The CDR3 covers 16 residues. V was clipped by 2 bases and J by 4 bases; unmatched bases: 6. Germline V gene sequence: CDR1 ENHRY, CDR2 SYGVKD. The DNA for the CDR3 is TGTGCCATCAGTGAGGGGGGTAGCGGGAGTTACAATGAGCAGTTCTTC. It yields the protein CAISEGGSGSYNEQFF.

This rearrangement joins TRBV7-6 to TRBJ1-3; D not certain. The CDR3 covers 15 residues. V was shortened by 0 bases and J by 3 bases, with 9 bases between the two germline ends. Germline V lookup: CDR1 SGHVS, CDR2 FNYEAQ. The CDR3 loop is CASSLADYVGNTIYF. The CDR3 nucleotides read TGTGCCAGCAGCTTAGCTGACTACGTTGGAAACACCATATATTTT.

This clone occurred a few times. The chain uses TRBV30 and TRBJ1-2; 7 positions agree with TRBD1. Looked up from germline, CDR1 is GTSNPN and CDR2 is SVGIG (reference sequence). This CDR3 is 13 amino acids long. Trimming removed 2 bases from V and 4 bases from J; junction bases left unmatched: 4. CDR3 nucleotides: TGTGCCTGGAGTTCCCCAGGGGGCTATGGCTACACCTTC. This translates into CAWSSPGGYGYTF.

The chain is built from TRBV28 and TRBJ1-2; maybe TRBD1 (6 bases). Germline loops: CDR1 MDHEN, CDR2 SYDVKM. This CDR3 is 13 amino acids long. Trimming shortened V by 1 base and J by 4 bases, and 7 bases separated the two germline ends. The CDR3: CASSLLQGYGYTF. The CDR3 region has the DNA TGTGCCAGCAGTTTATTACAGGGCTATGGCTACACCTTC.

The rearrangement joins TRBV19 to TRBJ1-2, with TRBD1 matching over 7 bases. CDR3 length equals 13 residues. Germline V gene data show CDR1 as LNHDA and CDR2 as SQIVND (reference sequence). J was trimmed by 6 bases and V by 8 bases; bases with no gene match: 9. DNA of the CDR3: TGTGCCAGTCACCGAGGGGGCGCCAATGGCTACACCTTC. Its protein product is CASHRGGANGYTF.

The J gene is TRBJ2-1, the V gene TRBV6-1; D perhaps matches TRBD2 (7 bases). Looked up from germline, CDR1 is MNHNS and CDR2 is SASEGT. This CDR3 region has 14 residues. Trimming left V 7 bases short and J 4 bases short, with 14 bases between. The CDR3 nucleotides are TGTGCCAGCACGGGGGGCCTACTTTACAATGAGCAGTTCTTC. This sequence encodes CASTGGLLYNEQFF.

The chain is built from TRBV6-1 and TRBJ2-2; D might be TRBD1 (5 bases). From germline, CDR1 is MNHNS and CDR2 SASEGT. The V gene lost 4 bases and the J gene lost 6 bases, with 18 bases spanning the gap. The CDR3 runs to 16 residues. The CDR3 DNA follows: TGTGCCAGCAGTGTACTACAGGCAATCGGTGCCGGGGAGCTGTTTTTT. Protein sequence: CASSVLQAIGAGELFF.

The CDR3 sequence is CASSLGPSVGNSPLHF. CDR3 coding DNA: TGTGCCAGCAGCTTGGGGCCCAGCGTCGGTAATTCACCCCTCCACTTT. The chain combines TRBV5-5 with TRBJ1-6; no firm D call. V was clipped by 0 bases and J by 6 bases, with 13 bases between them. The germline CDR1 and CDR2 sequences are SGHKS and YYEKEE (reference sequence). The CDR3 consists of 16 residues.

This chain joins TRBV4-1 and TRBJ1-1, with 11 bases fitting TRBD1. The germline CDR1 and CDR2 sequences are MGHRA and YSYEKL. V shed 4 bases and J 5 bases; nucleotides not matched to a gene: 3. The CDR3 length is 14 residues. The CDR3 protein is CASSLGTGGTEAFF. The CDR3 DNA reads as TGCGCCAGCAGCCTCGGGACAGGGGGAACTGAAGCTTTCTTT.

The V call is TRBV9, the J call TRBJ2-7, with D unresolved. Germline assignment: CDR1 SGDLS and CDR2 YYNGEE. V lost 3 bases to trimming and J lost 3 bases, with 16 bases between them. The CDR3 has 15 residues. The CDR3 is CASSAYSSSRYEQYF. In nucleotides, the CDR3 is TGTGCCAGCAGCGCGTATTCAAGTAGCCGCTACGAGCAGTACTTC.

On this clone: Other nucleotide sequences from this sample produce the same CDR3. The chain carries TRBV5-1 and TRBJ1-2, with TRBD1 identical over 9 bases. The germline CDR1 and CDR2 sequences are SGHRS and YFSETQ. Trimming at V came to 0 bases and at J to 3 bases, leaving 6 bases not matched to a gene. This CDR3 region has 16 residues. The CDR3 coding sequence is TGCGCCAGCAGCTTGGGGGGACAGGGTTTGGACTATGGCTACACCTTC. It codes for CASSLGGQGLDYGYTF.

The rearrangement joins TRBV28 to TRBJ2-7; tentatively, D is TRBD2 (7 bases). The length of the CDR3 is 16 residues. V was clipped by 6 bases and J by 2 bases, with 20 bases between them. Germline V lookup: CDR1 MDHEN, CDR2 SYDVKM. The CDR3 coding sequence is TGTGCCAGCAGCCCCCTGGGGTCGGGGGGCGCCTACGAGCAGTACTTC. Encoded protein: CASSPLGSGGAYEQYF. The full variable domain, with the rest looked up from reference TRBV28 and TRBJ2-7, is DVKVTQSSRYLVKRTGEKVFLECVQDMDHENMFWYRQDPGLGLRLIYFSYDVKMKEKGDIPEGYSVSREKKERFSLILESASTNQTSMYLCASSPLGSGGAYEQYFGPGTRLTVT.

This rearrangement joins TRBV5-1 to TRBJ2-1; 7 bases match TRBD2. The CDR3 runs 15 residues. V shed 3 bases, J shed 1 base, and the junction held 4 bases outside the gene matches. CDR1 and CDR2 from the germline V gene are SGHRS and YFSETQ. The CDR3 DNA reads TGCGCCAGCAGCTCCACTAGCGCGTCCTACAATGAGCAGTTCTTC. It encodes CASSSTSASYNEQFF.

The chain joins TRBV6-1 to TRBJ1-2; TRBD1 might be the D (5 bases). Trimming cost V 4 bases and J 4 bases, with 13 bases left between them. This CDR3 is built from 14 residues. Per germline, CDR1 MNHNS and CDR2 SASEGT. The CDR3 protein is CASSGPGTTYGYTF. The CDR3 coding sequence is TGTGCCAGCAGTGGACCCGGGACTACCTATGGCTACACCTTC.

V gene TRBV6-6 combines with J gene TRBJ2-5; D possibly corresponds to TRBD2 (5 bases). CDR3 size: 12 residues. Trimming took 11 bases from V and 7 from J, leaving 17 bases between them. Germline V CDR1 and CDR2: MNHNY, SVGAGI (reference sequence). For the CDR3, the DNA is TGTGCCGTGCGGGCACTTGCAGGGACCCAGTACTTC. It encodes CAVRALAGTQYF.

The chain carries TRBV5-1 and TRBJ2-5; 7 bases line up with TRBD2. This CDR3 is built from 14 residues. Germline CDR1 and CDR2: SGHRS and YFSETQ. Trimming removed 3 bases from V and 3 bases from J; junction bases left unmatched: 5. The chain's CDR3 is CASSSALAEETQYF. CDR3 coding DNA: TGCGCCAGCAGCTCCGCTCTAGCGGAAGAGACCCAGTACTTC.

The chain is built from TRBV6-6 and TRBJ2-5, with 10 bases fitting TRBD2. With 6 bases clipped from V and 5 bases from J, the junction kept 6 bases outside the gene matches. Germline V gene lookup returns CDR1 MNHNY and CDR2 SVGAGI (reference sequence). The CDR3 loop spans 14 amino acids. CDR3 in amino acids: CASRLSGGAETQYF. CDR3 DNA: TGTGCCAGCAGACTGAGCGGGGGGGCGGAGACCCAGTACTTC.

This clone was found once. This rearrangement joins TRBV10-2 to TRBJ1-1; D call uncertain. This CDR3 has 15 residues. Germline V lookup: CDR1 WSHSY, CDR2 SAAADI. Trimming took 6 bases from V and 1 from J, leaving 15 bases between them. In nucleotides, the CDR3 is TGCGCCAGCAGCATGGCGGGGAGCGGGAACACTGAAGCTTTCTTT. It codes for CASSMAGSGNTEAFF.

In this sample, this clone turned up once. V gene TRBV4-2 combines with J gene TRBJ1-2; D is possibly TRBD1 (6 bases). Per the germline V gene, CDR1 is LGHNA and CDR2 is YNFKEQ. V was clipped by 1 base and J by 7 bases, with 16 bases between them. CDR3 length equals 15 residues. CDR3 loop: CASSQVGGALSGYTF. The CDR3 bases are TGTGCCAGCAGCCAAGTCGGGGGGGCCCTTTCTGGCTACACCTTC.

This clone was seen just once. V is TRBV29-1 and J is TRBJ1-2; D is unclear. Trimming pared 7 bases from V and 11 bases from J, leaving 20 bases between. Germline values: CDR1 SQVTM, CDR2 ANQGSEA. The CDR3 covers 12 residues. CDR3 nucleotides: TGCAGCGCACAGACAAGCGCTGCGGGGTACACCTTC. Translating gives CSAQTSAAGYTF.